Following are 8 T cell receptor beta chains from one sample sequenced in a study of T cell repertoires in cytomegalovirus infection. TCRdb independently ran MiXCR on the reads; one entry per CDR3 protein. The profile shows approximately 600,000 distinct CDR3 sequences, approximately 40% of them singletons. These receptors' targets are unknown. Sequencing used cultured PBMCs, obtained from culture after CMV antigen stimulation. The receptors were gathered from a human donor in good health (CMV status not recorded). Some clones in this sample may be carry-over from other donors' samples.

This clonotype has a handful of counts. J is TRBJ1-4 and V is TRBV18; D is unclear. Germline V gives CDR1 KGHSH, CDR2 LQKENI. The CDR3 loop spans 12 amino acids. Trimming took off 6 bases at V and 7 bases at J, with 9 bases between the two ends. In nucleotides, the CDR3 is TGTGCCAGCTCCCGGGCCTCTGAAAAACTGTTTTTT. Protein sequence: CASSRASEKLFF.

This chain links TRBV27 with TRBJ2-3; 7 bases are a match to TRBD2. V trimming: 7 bases; J trimming: 6 bases; junction bases outside the gene matches: 13. CDR3 length: 15 residues. The germline V gene encodes CDR1 MNHEY and CDR2 SMNVEV (reference sequence). The CDR3 DNA is TGTGCCAGCACCACCTGGGGGAGGGCCGGGGATACGCAGTATTTT. Protein: CASTTWGRAGDTQYF.

This chain uses TRBV25-1 with TRBJ1-2; no reliable D call. Trimming pared 6 bases from V and 4 bases from J, leaving 15 bases between. The V gene's germline CDR1 is MGHDK and CDR2 SYGVNS. This CDR3 contains 14 residues. In DNA, the CDR3 is TGTGCCAGCAGAACTTACTCAAACCTCTATGGCTACACCTTC. This gives the protein CASRTYSNLYGYTF.

The table lists this clonotype with a few counts. The chain recombines TRBV12-5 with TRBJ2-1; D unclear. The CDR3 has 17 residues. The V gene's germline CDR1 is LGHNT and CDR2 FRNRAP. V was shortened by 2 bases and J by 0 bases, with 14 bases between the two germline ends. In DNA form, the CDR3 reads TGTGCTAGTGGTTTGAGGTTATGGGCTAGCTCCTACAATGAGCAGTTCTTC. Protein sequence: CASGLRLWASSYNEQFF.

V and J are TRBV20-1 and TRBJ2-3; D perhaps matches TRBD1 (6 bases). V was clipped by 6 bases and J by 1 base, with 17 bases between them. Germline CDR1 DFQATT, CDR2 SNEGSKA (reference sequence). The CDR3 is 15 amino acids. The CDR3 here is CSAPPGAARTDTQYF. CDR3 sequence (DNA): TGCAGTGCCCCCCCAGGGGCAGCTCGCACAGATACGCAGTATTTT.

The rearrangement uses TRBV27 and TRBJ2-7, with D unresolved. The V and J ends lost 7 bases and 6 bases respectively, with 16 bases between them. Germline loops: CDR1 MNHEY, CDR2 SMNVEV (reference sequence). This CDR3 is built from 13 residues. CDR3 protein: CASTPAGRAEQYF. The DNA of the CDR3 is TGTGCCAGCACCCCGGCTGGGCGAGCCGAGCAGTACTTC.

This clonotype appeared a few times. The chain is built from TRBV7-2 and TRBJ2-7, with D possibly being TRBD2 (5 bases). Germline V gene data show CDR1 as SGHTA and CDR2 as FQGNSA. Trimming pared 4 bases from V and 3 bases from J, leaving 19 bases between. The CDR3 loop spans 16 amino acids. CDR3 amino acids: CASSWMDSFPDYEQYF. As DNA, the CDR3 is TGTGCCAGCAGCTGGATGGACTCGTTCCCTGACTACGAGCAGTACTTC.

The chain joins TRBV20-1 to TRBJ2-3; possibly TRBD1 for D (6 bases). V was shortened by 8 bases and J by 0 bases, with 18 bases between the two germline ends. The CDR3 loop spans 15 amino acids. Germline V lookup: CDR1 DFQATT, CDR2 SNEGSKA (reference sequence). This CDR3 is CSRLNHRDSTDTQYF. The CDR3 DNA sequence: TGCAGTCGCCTAAACCACAGGGATAGCACAGATACGCAGTATTTT.